This T cell receptor (beta chain) was sequenced for a study of T cell responses to AZD1222 COVID-19 vaccine. In regard to this clone: The antigen remains undetermined.

Overall study findings and caveats: In a largely white British group with more females than males, clonal diversity was possibly underestimated. Vaccine-associated CD4 TCRs ranged over spike, dominating at 160-218 and 743-854. Only five to seven individuals given AZD1222 were seropositive at baseline. Once two AZD1222 doses were given, Spike-specific TCR breadth and depth went up.

The repertoire was sequenced with immunoSEQ multiplex PCR; TCRdb's copy has only in-frame clones and lacks some. This table has around 160,000 clones, 92% appearing once. This CDR3 has 15 residues. V dropped 4 bases and J dropped 4 bases, with 17 bases sitting between them. The germline gives CDR1 SGHRS, CDR2 YFSETQ. The sequencing used peripheral blood, collected 28 days after the second AZD1222 dose. V gene TRBV5-1 combines with J gene TRBJ1-2; D not resolved. The receptor was isolated from an adult who received the AZD1222 COVID-19 vaccine. CDR3 coding DNA: TGCGCCAGCAGCCTGGAGGGTGGTCGCTTCTATGGCTACACCTTC. Protein product: CASSLEGGRFYGYTF.